The T cell receptor (beta chain) described here comes from a study of shared T cell receptors in the human thymus. Produced via immunoSEQ multiplex PCR; TCRdb's table is partial and in-frame only. In the table there are some 640,000 clones, about 90% of which are singletons. This CDR3 comprises 13 residues. Per the germline V gene, CDR1 is SGHKS and CDR2 is YYEKEE (reference sequence). V gave up 3 bases and J gave up 7 bases; unmatched junction bases: 2. The same data also contributed to another study, on human thymus T cells. This second study notes: Having surgery to correct congenital heart defects, healthy Finnish infants acted as the donors. Thymic resections from corrective heart surgery supplied the tissue. There were highly overlapping thymic repertoires among unrelated individuals, as related research reported.

What was sequenced was thymocytes. The receptor's source is a boy under two years old with a congenital heart defect. The J gene is TRBJ1-5, the V gene TRBV5-5; TRBD1 matches at 9 bases. The CDR3 DNA sequence: TGTGCCAGCAGCTGGGACAGGGACCAGCCCCAGCATTTT. Protein: CASSWDRDQPQHF.